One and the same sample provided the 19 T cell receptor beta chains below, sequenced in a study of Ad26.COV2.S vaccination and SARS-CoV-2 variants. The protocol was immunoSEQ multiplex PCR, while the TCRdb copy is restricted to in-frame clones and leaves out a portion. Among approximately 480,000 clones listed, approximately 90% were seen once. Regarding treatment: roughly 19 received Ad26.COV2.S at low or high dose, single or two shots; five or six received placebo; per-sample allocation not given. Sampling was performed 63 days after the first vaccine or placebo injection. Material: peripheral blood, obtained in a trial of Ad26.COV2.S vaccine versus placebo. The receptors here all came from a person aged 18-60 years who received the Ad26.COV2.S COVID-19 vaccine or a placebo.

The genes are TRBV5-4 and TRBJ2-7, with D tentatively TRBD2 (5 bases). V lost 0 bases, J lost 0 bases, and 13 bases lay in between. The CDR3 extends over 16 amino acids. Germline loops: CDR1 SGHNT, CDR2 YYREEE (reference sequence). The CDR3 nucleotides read TGTGCCAGCAGCTTGGGTGTAGCGAGGAGCTCCTACGAGCAGTACTTC. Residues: CASSLGVARSSYEQYF.

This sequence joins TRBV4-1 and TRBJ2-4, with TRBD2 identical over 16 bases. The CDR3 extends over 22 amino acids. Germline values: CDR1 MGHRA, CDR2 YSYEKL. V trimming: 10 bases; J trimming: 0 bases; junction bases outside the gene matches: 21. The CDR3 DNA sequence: TGCGCCAAGTGGGGGACTAGCGGGAGGGCCGGTCGTCCCAATCCAGCCAAAAACATTCAGTACTTC. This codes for CAKWGTSGRAGRPNPAKNIQYF.

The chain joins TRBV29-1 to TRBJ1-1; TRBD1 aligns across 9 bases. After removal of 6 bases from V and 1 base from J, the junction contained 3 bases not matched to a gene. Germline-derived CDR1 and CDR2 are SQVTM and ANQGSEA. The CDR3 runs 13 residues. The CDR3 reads CSVTQGANTEAFF. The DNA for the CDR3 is TGCAGCGTCACACAGGGGGCGAACACTGAAGCTTTCTTT.

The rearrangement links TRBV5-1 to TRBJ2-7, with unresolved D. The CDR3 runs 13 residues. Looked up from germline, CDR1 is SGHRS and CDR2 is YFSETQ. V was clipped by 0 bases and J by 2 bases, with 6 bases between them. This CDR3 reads CASSLVPTYEQYF. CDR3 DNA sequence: TGCGCCAGCAGCTTGGTACCGACCTACGAGCAGTACTTC.

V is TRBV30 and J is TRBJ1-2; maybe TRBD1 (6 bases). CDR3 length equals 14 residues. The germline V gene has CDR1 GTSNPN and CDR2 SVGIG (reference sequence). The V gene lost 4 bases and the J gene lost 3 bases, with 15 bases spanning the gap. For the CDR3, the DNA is TGTGCCTGGACAGGGGTGGGGATCTACTATGGCTACACCTTC. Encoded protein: CAWTGVGIYYGYTF.

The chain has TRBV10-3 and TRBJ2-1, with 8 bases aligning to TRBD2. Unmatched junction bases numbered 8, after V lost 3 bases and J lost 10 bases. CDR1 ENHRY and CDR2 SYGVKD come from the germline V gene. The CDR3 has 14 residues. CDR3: CAISDSGGLVEQFF. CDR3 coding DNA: TGTGCCATCAGTGATTCGGGAGGGCTTGTGGAGCAGTTCTTC.

The CDR3 here is CASSSVQGIEAFF. CDR3 coding DNA: TGTGCCAGCAGCTCAGTGCAGGGGATTGAAGCTTTCTTT. The chain uses TRBV7-8 and TRBJ1-1; D possibly corresponds to TRBD1 (6 bases). V was trimmed by 4 bases and J by 7 bases, leaving 13 bases between them. This CDR3 has 13 residues. CDR1 is SGHVS and CDR2 is FQNEAQ in the germline V gene.

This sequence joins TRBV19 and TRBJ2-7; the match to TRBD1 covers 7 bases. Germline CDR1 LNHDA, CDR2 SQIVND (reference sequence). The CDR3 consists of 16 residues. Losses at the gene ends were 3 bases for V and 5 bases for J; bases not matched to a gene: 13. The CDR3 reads CASSMRARTGTDEQYF. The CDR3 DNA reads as TGTGCCAGTAGTATGAGAGCGAGGACAGGCACTGACGAGCAGTACTTC.

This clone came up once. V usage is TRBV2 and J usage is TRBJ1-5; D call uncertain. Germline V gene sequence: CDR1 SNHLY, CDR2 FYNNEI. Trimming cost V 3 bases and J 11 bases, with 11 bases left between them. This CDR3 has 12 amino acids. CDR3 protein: CASSDGTRAQHF. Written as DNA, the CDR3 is TGTGCCAGCAGTGACGGTACGCGGGCCCAGCATTTT.

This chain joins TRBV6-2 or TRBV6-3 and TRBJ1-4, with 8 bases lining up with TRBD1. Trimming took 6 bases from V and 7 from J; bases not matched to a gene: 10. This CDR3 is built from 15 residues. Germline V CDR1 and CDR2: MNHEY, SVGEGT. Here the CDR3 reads CASSRVGDRFEKLFF. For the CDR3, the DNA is TGTGCCAGCAGCCGGGTCGGGGACAGGTTTGAAAAACTGTTTTTT.

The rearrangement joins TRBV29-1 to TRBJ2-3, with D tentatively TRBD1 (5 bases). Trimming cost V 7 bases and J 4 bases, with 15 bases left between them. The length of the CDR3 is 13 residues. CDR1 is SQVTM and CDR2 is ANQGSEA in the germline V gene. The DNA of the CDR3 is TGCAGCGGCGGCAGGGATGGTGCAGATACGCAGTATTTT. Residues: CSGGRDGADTQYF.

CDR3 DNA: TGCGCCAGCAGCCTGTGGACTAATAATTCACCCCTCCACTTT. Translation: CASSLWTNNSPLHF. The chain couples TRBV4-1 to TRBJ1-6, with D unresolved. Germline V gives CDR1 MGHRA, CDR2 YSYEKL. The V and J ends lost 4 bases and 5 bases respectively, with 9 bases between them. CDR3 length: 14 amino acids.

The CDR3: CATELAGGRNEQFF. The CDR3, as DNA: TGTGCCACCGAACTAGCGGGAGGAAGGAATGAGCAGTTCTTC. The genes are TRBV24-1 and TRBJ2-1; 12 bases are a match to TRBD2. This CDR3 has 14 amino acids. From germline, CDR1 is KGHDR and CDR2 SFDVKD. V trimming: 9 bases; J trimming: 7 bases; junction bases outside the gene matches: 6.

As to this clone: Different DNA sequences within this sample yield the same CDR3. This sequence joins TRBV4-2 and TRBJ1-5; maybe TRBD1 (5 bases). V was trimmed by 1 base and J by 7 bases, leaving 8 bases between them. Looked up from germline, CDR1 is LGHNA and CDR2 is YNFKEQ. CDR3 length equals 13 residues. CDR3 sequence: CASSQGRDQPQHF. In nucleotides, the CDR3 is TGTGCCAGCAGCCAAGGCAGGGACCAGCCCCAGCATTTT.

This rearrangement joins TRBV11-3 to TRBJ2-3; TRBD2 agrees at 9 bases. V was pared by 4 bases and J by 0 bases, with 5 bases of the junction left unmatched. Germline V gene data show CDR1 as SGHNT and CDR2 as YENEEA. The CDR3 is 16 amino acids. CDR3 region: CASSSGLASSTDTQYF. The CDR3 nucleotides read TGTGCCAGCAGCTCGGGACTAGCTTCTAGCACAGATACGCAGTATTTT.

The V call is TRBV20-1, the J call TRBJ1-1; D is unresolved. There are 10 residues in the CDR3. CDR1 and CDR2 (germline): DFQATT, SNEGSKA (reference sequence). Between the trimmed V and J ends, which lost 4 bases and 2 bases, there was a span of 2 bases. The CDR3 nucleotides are TGCAGTGCTACTAACACTGAAGCTTTCTTT. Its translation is CSATNTEAFF.

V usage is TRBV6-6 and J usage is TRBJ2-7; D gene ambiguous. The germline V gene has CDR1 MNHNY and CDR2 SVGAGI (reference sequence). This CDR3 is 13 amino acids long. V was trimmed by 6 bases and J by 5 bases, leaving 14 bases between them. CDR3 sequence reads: CASRREGPNEQYF. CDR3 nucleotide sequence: TGTGCCAGCAGAAGAGAAGGTCCCAACGAGCAGTACTTC.

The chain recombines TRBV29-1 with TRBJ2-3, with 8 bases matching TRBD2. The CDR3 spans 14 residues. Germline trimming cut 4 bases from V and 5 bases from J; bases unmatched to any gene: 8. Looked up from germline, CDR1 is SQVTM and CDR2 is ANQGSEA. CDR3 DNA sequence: TGCAGCGTTGTCTCCGGGAGGGTGTTAGATACGCAGTATTTT. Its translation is CSVVSGRVLDTQYF.

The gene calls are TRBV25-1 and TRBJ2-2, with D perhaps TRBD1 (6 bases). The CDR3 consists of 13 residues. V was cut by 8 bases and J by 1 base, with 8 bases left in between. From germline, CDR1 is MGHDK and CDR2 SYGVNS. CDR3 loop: CASGDMNTGELFF. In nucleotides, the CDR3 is TGTGCCAGCGGGGACATGAACACCGGGGAGCTGTTTTTT.